The TCR beta chain under discussion was sequenced for a study of T cell repertoires in cytomegalovirus infection. On the study more broadly: Selected CMV epitopes included recently identified HLA-C-restricted ones as well as well-studied HLA-B-restricted ones.

TCRdb re-analysed the reads in MiXCR, keeping a single row per CDR3 protein. The sample has about 310,000 distinct CDR3 sequences; roughly 25% are singletons. V gave up 6 bases and J gave up 6 bases, with 12 bases separating them. The CDR3 runs to 13 residues. The germline V gene has CDR1 MNHEY and CDR2 SVGEGT. Comments on this clonotype: Its antigen is not known.

Study-wide results and caveats: Predominance within the ex vivo response was attributable to HLA-C-restricted CMV-specific TCR beta clonotypes.

The sequence came from a human donor in good health (CMV status not recorded). Some clones in this sample may be carry-over from other donors' samples. The source material was cultured PBMCs, sampled from culture after CMV antigen stimulation. This chain connects TRBV6-2 or TRBV6-3 to TRBJ2-1; D may be TRBD2 (5 bases). In nucleotides, the CDR3 is TGTGCCAGCAGCCCCTTAGGAGGCAATGAGCAGTTCTTC. As protein: CASSPLGGNEQFF.